Reported below is one T cell receptor (beta chain). This sample includes further DNA sequences coding for the same CDR3. This sample was taken from a study of blood T cell repertoires in COVID-19. The wider study: Nucleic acid was either cDNA or gDNA, and it came from T cells, B-cell-depleted T cells, or PBMCs.

Per the study methods: Estimation of nucleated cell counts relied on the amplification of reference gene primers. Sequencing used immunoSEQ multiplex PCR; TCRdb keeps in-frame clones, though not all of them. The V and J calls and clone size are taken from that table; D and trimming were inferred from the DNA. The repertoire has more than 200,000 clones, about 83% of them found once; the top ten carry 8.5% to 10%. Sequencing input: peripheral blood. The source is a man aged 35 to 55 with active or convalescent COVID-19.

The DNA of the CDR3 is TGTGCCAGCAGTTACCCAGAGGGCAATCAGCCCCAGCATTTT. It is translated as CASSYPEGNQPQHF. The rearrangement links TRBV6-6 to TRBJ1-5; no definite D call. CDR1 is MNHNY and CDR2 is SVGAGI in the germline V gene (reference sequence). Deletions cut 2 bases from V and 2 bases from J, with 7 bases between. This CDR3 comprises 14 residues.